These T cell receptor beta chains were read from a single sample in a study of blood T cells in healthy people across ages. TCRdb reanalysed the 5' RACE reads using MiXCR and keeps one entry per CDR3 protein. Of 1,500,000 or so distinct CDR3 sequences listed, roughly 43% were seen once; the top ten hold around 4%. The sample consisted of blood. All receptors come from a woman aged 18 to 35 in good health. Both conserved end residues are part of each CDR3. A D gene is named only where the DNA matches it firmly. Where a row states a size, it is once, few, many or the class of an expanded clone; other rows omit it.

>TRBJ1-1|TRBV14|.|many|15
TGTGCCAGCAGCCAGGAAATTCGACGGGGCACTGAAGCTTTCTTT
CASSQEIRRGTEAFF
>TRBJ1-2|TRBV7-2|.|few|15
TGTGCCAGCAGCTTAGGTCGCGGCAGAAACTATGGCTACACCTTC
CASSLGRGRNYGYTF
>TRBJ2-3|TRBV7-2|.|.|14
TGTGCCAGCAGACCTAGGACAGCTACAGATACGCAGTATTTT
CASRPRTATDTQYF
>TRBJ1-1|TRBV12-3/TRBV12-4|.|.|14
TGTGCCAGCAGGCAAGGACGGAGGAACACTGAAGCTTTCTTT
CASRQGRRNTEAFF
>TRBJ2-7|TRBV20-1|.|few|13
TGCAGTGCTATGAACAGGGACTCCTACGAGCAGTACTTC
CSAMNRDSYEQYF
>TRBJ1-2|TRBV16|.|.|16
TGTGCCAGCAGCCAATTGTGGCAGGGTTGGTTGTACGGCTACACCTTC
CASSQLWQGWLYGYTF
>TRBJ2-1|TRBV20-1|.|.|13
TGCAGTGCGTTGGGGGGTCCGTACAATGAGCAGTTCTTC
CSALGGPYNEQFF
>TRBJ1-2|TRBV29-1|.|few|11
TGCAGCGTTGGGGCGGGTTATGGCTACACCTTC
CSVGAGYGYTF
>TRBJ2-7|TRBV29-1|TRBD1|few|15
TGCAGCGTTGACTTAAGGCGACAGGGGGCCTACGAGCAGTACTTC
CSVDLRRQGAYEQYF
>TRBJ1-4|TRBV29-1|.|few|14
TGCAGCGCCGAAGCGGGTCAGAGTAATGAAAAACTGTTTTTT
CSAEAGQSNEKLFF
>TRBJ1-2|TRBV18|TRBD1|few|15
TGTGCCAGCTCAGCGACAGGGAATCAGGACTATGGCTACACCTTC
CASSATGNQDYGYTF
>TRBJ1-2|TRBV29-1|.|many|11
TGCAGCGTTGATCGAGGCTATGGCTACACCTTC
CSVDRGYGYTF
>TRBJ2-1|TRBV20-1|.|.|13
TGCAGTGCTAGTTTCTACAGGGACAACGAGCAGTTCTTC
CSASFYRDNEQFF
>TRBJ2-1|TRBV29-1|.|.|15
TGCAGCGTTGAAGATCAGAGCGGTTCCTACAATGAGCAGTTCTTC
CSVEDQSGSYNEQFF